The 27 T cell receptor beta chains given below trace back to one sample, sequenced in a study of blood T cell repertoires in COVID-19. Measured with immunoSEQ multiplex PCR; TCRdb has only the in-frame clones, and not every one. The sample includes fewer than 500,000 clones, around 89% seen only once; the top ten take 4% to 4.5%. The sequenced sample consisted of peripheral blood. The receptor set was obtained from a woman younger than 45 with acute or convalescent COVID-19.

The J gene is TRBJ2-7, the V gene TRBV5-4; 9 bases are a match to TRBD1. The CDR3 is 15 residues long. Per germline, CDR1 SGHNT and CDR2 YYREEE (reference sequence). J gave up 2 bases and V 4 bases, and 7 bases lay outside the gene matches. The CDR3 region is CASSGARTGAYEQYF. The CDR3 DNA reads TGTGCCAGCAGCGGAGCACGGACAGGGGCCTACGAGCAGTACTTC.

The chain combines TRBV12-3 or TRBV12-4 with TRBJ1-1; D unclear. Trimming took off 6 bases at V and 10 bases at J, with 18 bases between the two ends. CDR3 length equals 13 residues. The CDR3 region is CASSKSPYSGAFF. CDR3 DNA: TGTGCCAGCAGCAAAAGTCCTTACAGCGGAGCTTTCTTT.

CDR3 loop: CSVEGGGEETQYF. The CDR3 DNA is TGCAGCGTTGAGGGCGGGGGCGAGGAGACCCAGTACTTC. The V call is TRBV29-1, the J call TRBJ2-5; a weak D match, TRBD2 (7 bases). The CDR3 has 13 residues. Trimming took off 3 bases at V and 5 bases at J, with 13 bases between the two ends. Germline V CDR1 and CDR2: SQVTM, ANQGSEA.

The rearrangement links TRBV7-2 to TRBJ2-7; 10 bases align to TRBD2. CDR1 and CDR2 from the germline V gene are SGHTA and FQGNSA. This CDR3 is 18 amino acids long. V lost 4 bases and J lost 4; bases outside the gene matches: 16. CDR3 region: CASSSEASGGSYQYEQYF. The CDR3 DNA follows: TGTGCCAGCAGCTCAGAAGCTAGCGGGGGCTCATACCAATACGAGCAGTACTTC.

The CDR3: CSVPGQGRSEAFF. The CDR3 bases are TGCAGCGTTCCCGGACAGGGTAGGTCTGAAGCTTTCTTT. J is TRBJ1-1 and V is TRBV29-1, with 8 bases aligning to TRBD1. Per the germline V gene, CDR1 is SQVTM and CDR2 is ANQGSEA. CDR3 size: 13 residues. After removal of 5 bases from V and 6 bases from J, the junction contained 8 bases not matched to a gene.

This clone showed up just once. V usage is TRBV7-9 and J usage is TRBJ1-1; 7 bases are a match to TRBD1. There are 15 residues in the CDR3. CDR1 and CDR2 from the germline V gene are SEHNR and FQNEAQ (reference sequence). V lost 5 bases to trimming and J lost 5 bases; unmatched junction nucleotides: 11. The CDR3, as DNA: TGTGCCAGCAGCGCCTCGACAGGGTTTCAGACTGAAGCTTTCTTT. Protein product: CASSASTGFQTEAFF.

V and J are TRBV19 and TRBJ1-6; 11 bases map to TRBD1. The CDR3 covers 17 residues. Trimming took 3 bases from V and 3 from J; bases not matched to a gene: 4. Germline V gives CDR1 LNHDA, CDR2 SQIVND (reference sequence). CDR3 in DNA: TGTGCCAGTAGTATCGGACAGGGGGCCCTCTATAATTCACCCCTCCACTTT. The encoded protein is CASSIGQGALYNSPLHF. Drawing the rest from reference TRBV19 and TRBJ1-6, the complete variable domain is DGGITQSPKYLFRKEGQNVTLSCEQNLNHDAMYWYRQDPGQGLRLIYYSQIVNDFQKGDIAEGYSVSREKKESFPLTVTSAQKNPTAFYLCASSIGQGALYNSPLHFGNGTRLTVT.

The chain carries TRBV2 and TRBJ2-5; D is perhaps TRBD1 (5 bases). Germline CDR1 and CDR2: SNHLY and FYNNEI. This CDR3 has 14 residues. Between the trimmed V and J ends, which lost 3 bases and 5 bases, there was a span of 13 bases. The DNA of the CDR3 is TGTGCCAGCAGTGAGTCCAGGGCTGGGGAGACCCAGTACTTC. It codes for CASSESRAGETQYF. Full variable domain (missing parts from reference TRBV2 and TRBJ2-5): EPEVTQTPSHQVTQMGQEVILRCVPISNHLYFYWYRQILGQKVEFLVSFYNNEISEKSEIFDDQFSVERPDGSNFTLKIRSTKLEDSAMYFCASSESRAGETQYFGPGTRLLVL.

This sequence joins TRBV2 and TRBJ1-1; D unclear. CDR3 length: 14 residues. CDR1 SNHLY and CDR2 FYNNEI come from the germline V gene. The germline V and J ends were trimmed by 4 bases and 1 base, with 10 bases remaining between them. Here the CDR3 reads CASSVNRENTEAFF. The CDR3 DNA reads TGTGCCAGCAGTGTTAACCGAGAGAACACTGAAGCTTTCTTT.

The chain couples TRBV29-1 to TRBJ2-5; no definite D call. V was pared by 4 bases and J by 3 bases, with 6 bases between. CDR3 length: 11 residues. Germline-derived CDR1 and CDR2 are SQVTM and ANQGSEA. The chain's CDR3 is CSVVLEETQYF. Here the CDR3 DNA reads TGCAGCGTTGTCCTTGAAGAGACCCAGTACTTC.

This rearrangement joins TRBV7-3 to TRBJ2-5, with unresolved D. CDR1 and CDR2 (germline): SGHTA, FQGTGA. This CDR3 is 13 amino acids long. V was trimmed by 2 bases and J by 5 bases, leaving 9 bases between them. The CDR3 region is CASSLDKRETQYF. As DNA, the CDR3 is TGTGCCAGCAGCTTAGATAAACGGGAGACCCAGTACTTC.

The chain uses TRBV7-8 and TRBJ1-5; no firm D call. Trimming pared 1 base from V and 6 bases from J, leaving 13 bases between. Germline V lookup: CDR1 SGHVS, CDR2 FQNEAQ. The CDR3 is 15 amino acids. The CDR3, as DNA: TGTGCCAGCAGCTTAGGATACCGAGGAGTTCAGCCCCAGCATTTT. Translation: CASSLGYRGVQPQHF. Together with reference TRBV7-8 and TRBJ1-5, the CDR3 gives the full variable domain: GAGVSQSPRYKVAKRGQDVALRCDPISGHVSLFWYQQALGQGPEFLTYFQNEAQLDKSGLPSDRFFAERPEGSVSTLKIQRTQQEDSAVYLCASSLGYRGVQPQHFGDGTRLSIL.

The chain employs TRBV11-2 and TRBJ1-3, with D maybe TRBD1 (6 bases). Germline values: CDR1 SGHAT, CDR2 FQNNGV. V lost 5 bases and J lost 2, with 13 bases in between. The CDR3 covers 15 residues. The chain's CDR3 is CASSPSTGPGNTIYF. In nucleotides, the CDR3 is TGTGCCAGCAGCCCATCGACAGGTCCTGGAAACACCATATATTTT.

This sequence joins TRBV5-1 and TRBJ2-7; 8 bases fit TRBD1. V trimming: 1 base; J trimming: 3 bases; junction bases outside the gene matches: 3. The CDR3 runs 14 residues. Germline CDR1 is SGHRS and CDR2 is YFSETQ. The CDR3 DNA follows: TGCGCCAGCAGCTTGTCGGGACAGGTCTACGAGCAGTACTTC. Residues: CASSLSGQVYEQYF.

The rearrangement joins TRBV5-6 to TRBJ2-7, with D maybe TRBD1 (5 bases). The CDR3 is made up of 14 amino acids. Germline V gene sequence: CDR1 SGHDT, CDR2 YYEEEE. Trimming cost V 2 bases and J 0 bases, with 9 bases left between them. CDR3: CASSFSGSSYEQYF. CDR3 DNA: TGTGCCAGCAGCTTTTCAGGGTCCTCCTACGAGCAGTACTTC. The whole variable domain, filled in from reference TRBV5-6 and TRBJ2-7, reads DAGVTQSPTHLIKTRGQQVTLRCSPKSGHDTVSWYQQALGQGPQFIFQYYEEEERQRGNFPDRFSGHQFPNYSSELNVNALLLGDSALYLCASSFSGSSYEQYFGPGTRLTVT.

CDR3 nucleotide sequence: TGTGCCAGCAGAGGACAGGGTGACCCCTACGAGCAGTACTTC. Protein: CASRGQGDPYEQYF. The chain combines TRBV28 with TRBJ2-7; 8 bases match TRBD1. Germline trimming cut 6 bases from V and 2 bases from J; bases unmatched to any gene: 6. Germline V gene data show CDR1 as MDHEN and CDR2 as SYDVKM. This CDR3 contains 14 residues.

The chain has TRBV7-8 and TRBJ1-3; D unclear. Trimming stripped 1 base from V and 2 bases from J, with 12 bases between. The germline CDR1 and CDR2 sequences are SGHVS and FQNEAQ. The CDR3 sequence is 16 residues long. The CDR3 loop is CASSLDLNAAGNTIYF. The CDR3 nucleotides are TGTGCCAGCAGCTTAGATTTGAATGCGGCTGGAAACACCATATATTTT.

This clone was found a few times. The J gene is TRBJ1-1, the V gene TRBV2; D not certain. Germline V gives CDR1 SNHLY, CDR2 FYNNEI. The CDR3 length is 11 residues. Trimming shortened V by 4 bases and J by 5 bases, and 5 bases separated the two germline ends. In DNA form, the CDR3 reads TGTGCCAGCAGTGTGGAGACTGAAGCTTTCTTT. This codes for CASSVETEAFF.

V usage is TRBV28 and J usage is TRBJ1-2; 9 bases fit TRBD1. V lost 1 base to trimming and J lost 4 bases; unmatched junction nucleotides: 4. Germline V gene data show CDR1 as MDHEN and CDR2 as SYDVKM. The CDR3 has 15 amino acids. CDR3 protein: CASSLSTGGAYGYTF. The CDR3 nucleotides are TGTGCCAGCAGTTTATCAACAGGGGGCGCCTATGGCTACACCTTC.

V and J are TRBV2 and TRBJ2-3; a weak D match, TRBD1 (6 bases). CDR1 and CDR2 from the germline V gene are SNHLY and FYNNEI. V shed 3 bases and J shed 5 bases, with 9 bases lying between them. The CDR3 is made up of 13 amino acids. CDR3 amino acids: CASSEGHGDTQYF. CDR3 sequence (DNA): TGTGCCAGCAGTGAGGGACATGGAGATACGCAGTATTTT.

The J gene is TRBJ1-3, the V gene TRBV16; D call uncertain. Germline CDR1 and CDR2: KGHSY and FQNENV. The V and J ends lost 3 bases and 2 bases respectively, with 14 bases between them. There are 16 residues in the CDR3. CDR3 nucleotide sequence: TGTGCCAGCAGCCAGCCGGGCCCGGGGACTGGAAACACCATATATTTT. Residues: CASSQPGPGTGNTIYF.

The genes are TRBV5-5 and TRBJ2-7; 7 nucleotides agree with TRBD1. The germline V gene has CDR1 SGHKS and CDR2 YYEKEE (reference sequence). With 2 bases clipped from V and 5 bases from J, the junction kept 10 bases outside the gene matches. This CDR3 contains 15 residues. This CDR3 reads CASSFFKTGLDEQYF. CDR3 sequence (DNA): TGTGCCAGCAGCTTCTTTAAGACAGGGCTTGACGAGCAGTACTTC. Drawing the rest from reference TRBV5-5 and TRBJ2-7, the complete variable domain is DAGVTQSPTHLIKTRGQQVTLRCSPISGHKSVSWYQQVLGQGPQFIFQYYEKEERGRGNFPDRFSARQFPNYSSELNVNALLLGDSALYLCASSFFKTGLDEQYFGPGTRLTVT.

The chain links TRBV5-1 to TRBJ1-2, with TRBD1 matching 7 bases. Germline values: CDR1 SGHRS, CDR2 YFSETQ. Trimming at V came to 0 bases and at J to 1 base, leaving 3 bases not matched to a gene. The CDR3 is made up of 15 amino acids. In DNA, the CDR3 is TGCGCCAGCAGCTTGGGGGGGACAGTTAACTATGGCTACACCTTC. Amino acids: CASSLGGTVNYGYTF.

The genes are TRBV5-1 and TRBJ1-1; TRBD1 is a possible D gene (6 bases). The CDR3 runs to 15 residues. In germline, CDR1 is SGHRS, CDR2 YFSETQ. V shed 0 bases and J shed 1 base, with 10 bases lying between them. As DNA, the CDR3 is TGCGCCAGCAGCTTGGGTCAGGGGCCGAACACTGAAGCTTTCTTT. Amino acid sequence: CASSLGQGPNTEAFF.

This clone was observed once. The gene calls are TRBV5-1 and TRBJ2-3; TRBD2 agrees at 8 bases. V shed 1 base and J 5 bases; nucleotides not matched to a gene: 3. The CDR3 sequence is 14 residues long. The germline CDR1 and CDR2 sequences are SGHRS and YFSETQ. CDR3 DNA: TGCGCCAGCAGCTTGATCGGGGGGGTAGATACGCAGTATTTT. Amino acid sequence: CASSLIGGVDTQYF.

The chain employs TRBV9 and TRBJ2-1; 9 bases align to TRBD1. CDR3 length equals 18 residues. V shed 3 bases, J shed 0 bases, and the junction held 10 bases outside the gene matches. Germline V CDR1 and CDR2: SGDLS, YYNGEE. The CDR3 protein is CASSGGTGKGSSYNEQFF. In DNA, the CDR3 is TGTGCCAGCAGCGGAGGGACAGGGAAGGGCAGCTCCTACAATGAGCAGTTCTTC.

There are a few counts of this clone. The chain links TRBV11-2 to TRBJ1-3; a weak D match, TRBD1 (6 bases). CDR3 length: 17 amino acids. In germline, CDR1 is SGHAT, CDR2 FQNNGV. Trimming stripped 4 bases from V and 0 bases from J, with 16 bases between. Here the CDR3 reads CASSSLTTGFSGNTIYF. The CDR3, as DNA: TGTGCCAGCAGCTCCCTCACCACAGGGTTCTCTGGAAACACCATATATTTT.